What follows describes a single T cell receptor (beta chain). With 6 bases clipped from V and 4 bases from J, the junction kept 12 bases outside the gene matches. This CDR3 region has 16 residues. The germline V gene has CDR1 SQVTM and CDR2 ANQGSEA. The sample belongs to a study of shared clonotypes between healthy human individuals. The assay was immunoSEQ multiplex PCR, and TCRdb's table has in-frame clones only and misses some. The repertoire includes more than 400,000 clones, over 70% of them detected once, and about an eighth sits in the top ten. The sequenced sample consisted of PBMCs. This sequence was found in a woman between 40 and 55 years old in good health. Some clones in this sample may be carry-over from other donors' samples. This chain links TRBV29-1 with TRBJ2-1, with 10 bases that match TRBD2. The DNA for the CDR3 is TGCAGCGTAGGGGACTCCGGGACTAGCGTTTACAATGAGCAGTTCTTC. Encoded protein: CSVGDSGTSVYNEQFF.